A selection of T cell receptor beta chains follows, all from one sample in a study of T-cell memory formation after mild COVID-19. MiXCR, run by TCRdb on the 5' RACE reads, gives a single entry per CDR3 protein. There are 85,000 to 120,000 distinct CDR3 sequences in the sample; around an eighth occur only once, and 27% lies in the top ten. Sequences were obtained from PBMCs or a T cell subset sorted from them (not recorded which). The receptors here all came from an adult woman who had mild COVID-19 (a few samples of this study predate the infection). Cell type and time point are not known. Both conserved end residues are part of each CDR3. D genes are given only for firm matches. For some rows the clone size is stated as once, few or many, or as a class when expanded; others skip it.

CDR3aa: CASTLAGEPQHF
CDR3nt: TGTGCCAGCACGCTGGCAGGCGAGCCCCAGCATTTT
v_gene: TRBV7-9
abundance: many
len: 12
d_gene: .
j_gene: TRBJ1-5

CDR3aa: CATSDEAYNEQFF
CDR3nt: TGTGCCACCAGTGATGAAGCATACAATGAGCAGTTCTTC
v_gene: TRBV24-1
abundance: many
len: 13
d_gene: .
j_gene: TRBJ2-1

CDR3aa: CASSAPRTGGEAFF
CDR3nt: TGTGCCAGCAGCGCCCCGAGGACAGGGGGAGAAGCTTTCTTT
v_gene: TRBV11-2
abundance: few
len: 14
d_gene: TRBD1
j_gene: TRBJ1-1

CDR3aa: CASSSQGLGTAANEQFF
CDR3nt: TGCGCCAGCTCATCCCAGGGATTGGGGACTGCTGCCAATGAGCAGTTCTTC
v_gene: TRBV4-3
abundance: .
len: 17
d_gene: .
j_gene: TRBJ2-1

CDR3aa: CASSSPGQGLETQYF
CDR3nt: TGTGCCAGCAGCTCACCGGGACAGGGGCTAGAGACCCAGTACTTC
v_gene: TRBV7-9
abundance: .
len: 15
d_gene: TRBD1
j_gene: TRBJ2-5

CDR3aa: CASSSLGTPTDTQYF
CDR3nt: TGTGCCAGTAGTTCCCTCGGGACCCCCACAGATACGCAGTATTTT
v_gene: TRBV19
abundance: many
len: 15
d_gene: .
j_gene: TRBJ2-3

CDR3aa: CASSHSTGLAYNEQFF
CDR3nt: TGTGCCAGCAGCCATTCGACGGGACTAGCCTACAATGAGCAGTTCTTC
v_gene: TRBV7-9
abundance: many
len: 16
d_gene: TRBD2
j_gene: TRBJ2-1

CDR3aa: CASSPGSLYEQYF
CDR3nt: TGTGCCAGTAGTCCGGGCAGCCTCTACGAGCAGTACTTC
v_gene: TRBV19
abundance: .
len: 13
d_gene: .
j_gene: TRBJ2-7

CDR3aa: CAIEFLSHTEAFF
CDR3nt: TGTGCCATTGAGTTCCTGAGCCACACTGAAGCTTTCTTT
v_gene: TRBV7-9
abundance: many
len: 13
d_gene: .
j_gene: TRBJ1-1

CDR3aa: CASSQVRGTNTDTQYF
CDR3nt: TGCGCCAGCAGCCAAGTTCGGGGGACGAACACAGATACGCAGTATTTT
v_gene: TRBV4-1
abundance: few
len: 16
d_gene: .
j_gene: TRBJ2-3

CDR3aa: CAWIRLEDGYNEQFF
CDR3nt: TGTGCCTGGATTCGTCTGGAGGACGGCTACAATGAGCAGTTCTTC
v_gene: TRBV30
abundance: .
len: 15
d_gene: .
j_gene: TRBJ2-1

CDR3aa: CASSFTGTGPYYEQYF
CDR3nt: TGTGCCAGCAGTTTTACCGGGACAGGGCCATACTACGAGCAGTACTTC
v_gene: TRBV27
abundance: few
len: 16
d_gene: TRBD1
j_gene: TRBJ2-7

CDR3aa: CASSLGAGEFYEQYF
CDR3nt: TGTGCCAGCAGCTTAGGCGCAGGGGAATTCTACGAGCAGTACTTC
v_gene: TRBV7-9
abundance: few
len: 15
d_gene: .
j_gene: TRBJ2-7

CDR3aa: CAWDKGGGADTQYF
CDR3nt: TGTGCCTGGGACAAGGGGGGGGGAGCAGATACGCAGTATTTT
v_gene: TRBV30
abundance: .
len: 14
d_gene: .
j_gene: TRBJ2-3

CDR3aa: CASSFRQGRFDGYTF
CDR3nt: TGTGCCAGTAGTTTCCGACAGGGAAGGTTCGATGGCTACACCTTC
v_gene: TRBV19
abundance: .
len: 15
d_gene: TRBD1
j_gene: TRBJ1-2

CDR3aa: CASRAGQGGTEAFF
CDR3nt: TGTGCCAGCAGGGCCGGACAGGGTGGGACTGAAGCTTTCTTT
v_gene: TRBV6-4
abundance: many
len: 14
d_gene: TRBD1
j_gene: TRBJ1-1

CDR3aa: CASSLGAGTKETQYF
CDR3nt: TGTGCCAGCAGCTTAGGCGCAGGGACGAAAGAGACCCAGTACTTC
v_gene: TRBV11-2
abundance: few
len: 15
d_gene: .
j_gene: TRBJ2-5

CDR3aa: CASSATGVGYEQYF
CDR3nt: TGTGCCAGTAGTGCTACAGGGGTGGGCTACGAGCAGTACTTC
v_gene: TRBV19
abundance: .
len: 14
d_gene: TRBD1
j_gene: TRBJ2-7

CDR3aa: CASSLERVTGELFF
CDR3nt: TGTGCCAGCAGCTTAGAGAGGGTCACCGGGGAGCTGTTTTTT
v_gene: TRBV13
abundance: .
len: 14
d_gene: .
j_gene: TRBJ2-2

CDR3aa: CSARSDRGPSYNEQFF
CDR3nt: TGCAGTGCTAGGTCGGACAGGGGCCCCTCCTACAATGAGCAGTTCTTC
v_gene: TRBV20-1
abundance: few
len: 16
d_gene: TRBD1
j_gene: TRBJ2-1

CDR3aa: CASSDLSRGSSGNTIYF
CDR3nt: TGTGCCAGCAGTGACTTGAGTAGGGGGAGCTCTGGAAACACCATATATTTT
v_gene: TRBV2
abundance: .
len: 17
d_gene: .
j_gene: TRBJ1-3

CDR3aa: CSAREGLAGPYEQYF
CDR3nt: TGCAGTGCTAGAGAAGGACTAGCGGGACCCTACGAGCAGTACTTC
v_gene: TRBV20-1
abundance: .
len: 15
d_gene: TRBD2
j_gene: TRBJ2-7

CDR3aa: CASSSGTGGLEAFF
CDR3nt: TGTGCCAGCAGTTCCGGGACAGGAGGACTTGAAGCTTTCTTT
v_gene: TRBV7-8
abundance: few
len: 14
d_gene: TRBD1
j_gene: TRBJ1-1

CDR3aa: CSVEDEGMVETQYF
CDR3nt: TGCAGCGTTGAAGATGAGGGGATGGTGGAGACCCAGTACTTC
v_gene: TRBV29-1
abundance: .
len: 14
d_gene: .
j_gene: TRBJ2-5

CDR3aa: CASSPPVDETQYF
CDR3nt: TGTGCCAGCTCACCACCTGTAGACGAGACCCAGTACTTC
v_gene: TRBV18
abundance: .
len: 13
d_gene: .
j_gene: TRBJ2-5

CDR3aa: CASSLALNTEAFF
CDR3nt: TGCGCCAGCAGCTTGGCCCTGAACACTGAAGCTTTCTTT
v_gene: TRBV5-1
abundance: .
len: 13
d_gene: .
j_gene: TRBJ1-1

CDR3aa: CASSQGTGARGTEAFF
CDR3nt: TGTGCCAGCAGCCAGGGGACAGGGGCGCGGGGCACTGAAGCTTTCTTT
v_gene: TRBV7-6
abundance: once
len: 16
d_gene: TRBD1
j_gene: TRBJ1-1

CDR3aa: CASSQGFDGDFYF
CDR3nt: TGTGCCAGCAGCCAAGGGTTCGACGGGGACTTCTACTTC
v_gene: TRBV3-1
abundance: .
len: 13
d_gene: .
j_gene: TRBJ2-4

CDR3aa: CASSPEGDERSKLFF
CDR3nt: TGTGCCAGCAGCCCAGAGGGGGACGAACGATCAAAACTGTTTTTT
v_gene: TRBV9
abundance: few
len: 15
d_gene: .
j_gene: TRBJ1-4

CDR3aa: CASSLARTRGNEQFF
CDR3nt: TGTGCCAGCAGCTTAGCCCGGACTAGGGGCAATGAGCAGTTCTTC
v_gene: TRBV11-2
abundance: .
len: 15
d_gene: TRBD2
j_gene: TRBJ2-1

CDR3aa: CASSLFADTQYF
CDR3nt: TGTGCCAGCAGCTTATTCGCAGATACGCAGTATTTT
v_gene: TRBV7-8
abundance: few
len: 12
d_gene: .
j_gene: TRBJ2-3

CDR3aa: CSARPTGEGSYEQYF
CDR3nt: TGCAGTGCTAGACCTACAGGGGAAGGAAGCTACGAGCAGTACTTC
v_gene: TRBV20-1
abundance: few
len: 15
d_gene: TRBD1
j_gene: TRBJ2-7

CDR3aa: CASSLEAHAGRDGYTF
CDR3nt: TGTGCCAGCAGCTTAGAGGCACACGCAGGGAGGGATGGCTACACCTTC
v_gene: TRBV7-9
abundance: .
len: 16
d_gene: .
j_gene: TRBJ1-2

CDR3aa: CASSSGWGDETQYF
CDR3nt: TGTGCCAGCTCAAGCGGGTGGGGCGACGAGACCCAGTACTTC
v_gene: TRBV9
abundance: .
len: 14
d_gene: .
j_gene: TRBJ2-5